A single sample is the source of the 20 T cell receptor beta chains below, sequenced in a study of blood T cell repertoires in COVID-19. The method was immunoSEQ multiplex PCR; TCRdb's version includes in-frame clones alone and lacks a portion of them. This sample yields approximately 450,000 clones, of which 70% to 90% are seen a single time; around 1.8% belongs to the top ten. The sample comprised PBMCs or T cells enriched from blood (not recorded which). All receptors derive from a woman in her late teens or twenties with acute COVID-19.

The V and J genes are TRBV3-1 (or the pseudogene TRBV3-2) and TRBJ1-1; no firm D call. Germline assignment: CDR1 LGHDT and CDR2 YNNKEL (reference sequence). Trimming removed 2 bases at V and 1 base at J, with 14 bases between. This CDR3 is 16 amino acids long. CDR3 region: CASSQHLMRGNTEAFF. CDR3 bases: TGTGCCAGCAGCCAACATCTCATGCGGGGGAACACTGAAGCTTTCTTT.

On this clone: The sample carries other DNA sequences with the same CDR3. The chain carries TRBV3-1 (or the pseudogene TRBV3-2) and TRBJ2-6; TRBD1 aligns across 9 bases. The CDR3 loop spans 17 amino acids. CDR1 and CDR2 (germline): LGHDT, YNNKEL (reference sequence). The V and J ends lost 0 bases and 4 bases, in that order; junction bases with no gene match: 4. Here the CDR3 reads CASSQEQGASGANVLTF. The CDR3 bases are TGTGCCAGCAGCCAAGAACAGGGGGCTTCCGGGGCCAACGTCCTGACTTTC.

This clone was seen a single time. The chain joins TRBV29-1 to TRBJ2-5; tentatively, D is TRBD1 (6 bases). The CDR3 is 13 residues long. Germline CDR1 reads SQVTM; CDR2 reads ANQGSEA. V was cut by 5 bases and J by 2 bases, with 12 bases left in between. This CDR3 reads CSVPWGPQETQYF. For the CDR3, the DNA is TGCAGCGTTCCTTGGGGGCCACAAGAGACCCAGTACTTC. Full variable domain (outside the CDR3, taken from reference TRBV29-1 and TRBJ2-5): SAVISQKPSRDICQRGTSLTIQCQVDSQVTMMFWYRQQPGQSLTLIATANQGSEATYESGFVIDKFPISRPNLTFSTLTVSNMSPEDSSIYLCSVPWGPQETQYFGPGTRLLVL.

This clone appeared a single time. V is TRBV2 and J is TRBJ1-2, with 7 positions matching TRBD1. CDR1 is SNHLY, CDR2 FYNNEI, per germline. With V trimmed by 5 bases and J by 5 bases, 5 bases remained unmatched. The CDR3 totals 13 residues. Written as DNA, the CDR3 is TGTGCCAGCAGTCCCACAGGGGATTATGGCTACACCTTC. This encodes CASSPTGDYGYTF.

The chain joins TRBV19 to TRBJ2-1; TRBD2 aligns across 11 bases. V was pared by 5 bases and J by 3 bases, with 6 bases of the junction left unmatched. Germline CDR1 LNHDA, CDR2 SQIVND (reference sequence). The CDR3 has 16 amino acids. The DNA of the CDR3 is TGTGCCAGTAGTTTAGCGACTAGCGGGGACTACAATGAGCAGTTCTTC. It specifies CASSLATSGDYNEQFF. The variable domain in full, completed from reference TRBV19 and TRBJ2-1, reads DGGITQSPKYLFRKEGQNVTLSCEQNLNHDAMYWYRQDPGQGLRLIYYSQIVNDFQKGDIAEGYSVSREKKESFPLTVTSAQKNPTAFYLCASSLATSGDYNEQFFGPGTRLTVL.

The chain is built from TRBV9 and TRBJ2-7; perhaps TRBD2 as D (6 bases). The germline V gene encodes CDR1 SGDLS and CDR2 YYNGEE. V lost 5 bases and J 3 bases, leaving 15 bases between the germline ends. The CDR3 totals 14 residues. The CDR3 DNA reads TGTGCCAGCAGTTGGGACGGGGGAAGCTACGAGCAGTACTTC. Translation gives CASSWDGGSYEQYF. Based on the CDR3 plus reference TRBV9 and TRBJ2-7, the full variable domain is DSGVTQTPKHLITATGQRVTLRCSPRSGDLSVYWYQQSLDQGLQFLIQYYNGEERAKGNILERFSAQQFPDLHSELNLSSLELGDSALYFCASSWDGGSYEQYFGPGTRLTVT.

This clone has a single count. Distinct nucleotide sequences in the sample also encode this CDR3. The chain uses TRBV7-2 and TRBJ2-3; weak D call: TRBD2 (5 bases). The germline CDR1 and CDR2 sequences are SGHTA and FQGNSA. Trimming cost V 0 bases and J 1 base, with 5 bases left between them. This CDR3 contains 14 residues. In nucleotides, the CDR3 is TGTGCCAGCAGCTTAGCGGGAGGCACAGATACGCAGTATTTT. As protein: CASSLAGGTDTQYF.

The chain carries TRBV4-1 and TRBJ1-1; 7 bases are a match to TRBD1. Germline V gene data show CDR1 as MGHRA and CDR2 as YSYEKL. The CDR3 sequence is 18 residues long. Trimming at V came to 2 bases and at J to 1 base, leaving 13 bases not matched to a gene. The CDR3 protein is CASSQLLGTTGKNTEAFF. The CDR3 nucleotides are TGCGCCAGCAGCCAACTTTTAGGGACGACAGGGAAGAACACTGAAGCTTTCTTT.

This chain joins TRBV5-6 and TRBJ2-1; the D gene is possibly TRBD1 (5 bases). Germline values: CDR1 SGHDT, CDR2 YYEEEE. The germline V and J ends were trimmed by 3 bases and 2 bases, with 15 bases remaining between them. The CDR3 is made up of 16 amino acids. The CDR3 sequence is CASSWGAGPTYNEQFF. The CDR3 bases are TGTGCCAGCAGCTGGGGTGCAGGGCCAACCTACAATGAGCAGTTCTTC.

This clone came up once. The chain uses TRBV25-1 and TRBJ2-3; TRBD2 might be the D (5 bases). Germline V gene sequence: CDR1 MGHDK, CDR2 SYGVNS. The CDR3 covers 17 residues. Trimming removed 4 bases from V and 6 bases from J, with 23 bases in between. Written as DNA, the CDR3 is TGTGCCAGCAGTGGCCCCGGGGATCTAGCCCGCCGGGATACGCAGTATTTT. This translates into CASSGPGDLARRDTQYF.

The genes are TRBV28 and TRBJ2-3, with a tentative D call TRBD1 (5 bases). Germline lookup yields CDR1 MDHEN and CDR2 SYDVKM. The length of the CDR3 is 15 residues. Trimming removed 5 bases from V and 4 bases from J, with 16 bases in between. CDR3 residues: CASSLNRIRADTQYF. In DNA form, the CDR3 reads TGTGCCAGCAGTCTAAACAGAATCAGGGCAGATACGCAGTATTTT.

This clone was detected only a few times. The chain couples TRBV11-2 to TRBJ1-5; D gene unclear. Trimming shortened V by 5 bases and J by 3 bases, and 11 bases separated the two germline ends. CDR1 is SGHAT, CDR2 FQNNGV, per germline. CDR3 length: 14 residues. The CDR3 coding sequence is TGTGCCAGCAGCCGGGAGGAACCCAATCAGCCCCAGCATTTT. This codes for CASSREEPNQPQHF.

Only one count was recorded for this clone. Germline is not matched at one junction end, which may reflect a read error. The chain uses TRBV7-9 and TRBJ1-6, with TRBD1 matching 7 bases. This CDR3 region has 16 residues. Germline lookup yields CDR1 SEHNR and CDR2 FQNEAQ (reference sequence). CDR3 region: CASSLAMGQYNSPLHF. CDR3 coding DNA: TGTGCCAGCAGCCTAGCAATGGGACAGTATAATTCACCCCTCCACTTT.

The V gene is TRBV4-2, the J gene TRBJ2-1; the D gene is possibly TRBD2 (5 bases). Trimming stripped 0 bases from V and 0 bases from J, with 12 bases between. Germline CDR1 LGHNA, CDR2 YNFKEQ. CDR3 size: 17 residues. CDR3 nucleotide sequence: TGTGCCAGCAGCCAAGATGAGGGCTCCAGCTCCTACAATGAGCAGTTCTTC. Amino acid sequence: CASSQDEGSSSYNEQFF.

The J gene is TRBJ2-4, the V gene TRBV5-4, with D possibly matching TRBD2 (5 bases). Germline lookup yields CDR1 SGHNT and CDR2 YYREEE (reference sequence). Trimming removed 4 bases at V and 3 bases at J, with 14 bases between. The CDR3 covers 15 residues. The CDR3 region has the DNA TGTGCCAGCAGCCCAGGACTGTCTGGCAAAAACATTCAGTACTTC. Translation gives CASSPGLSGKNIQYF. Full variable domain (outside the CDR3, taken from reference TRBV5-4 and TRBJ2-4): ETGVTQSPTHLIKTRGQQVTLRCSSQSGHNTVSWYQQALGQGPQFIFQYYREEENGRGNFPPRFSGLQFPNYSSELNVNALELDDSALYLCASSPGLSGKNIQYFGAGTRLSVL.

The chain links TRBV9 to TRBJ1-4; D call uncertain. Germline CDR1 reads SGDLS; CDR2 reads YYNGEE. The CDR3 spans 13 residues. V shed 1 base and J shed 5 bases, with 6 bases lying between them. CDR3 nucleotides: TGTGCCAGCAGCGTAAGGGAGAATGAAAAACTGTTTTTT. Its translation is CASSVRENEKLFF. The variable domain in full, with the rest retrieved from reference TRBV9 and TRBJ1-4, is DSGVTQTPKHLITATGQRVTLRCSPRSGDLSVYWYQQSLDQGLQFLIQYYNGEERAKGNILERFSAQQFPDLHSELNLSSLELGDSALYFCASSVRENEKLFFGSGTQLSVL.

The chain combines TRBV19 with TRBJ2-3; D perhaps matches TRBD1 (6 bases). This CDR3 contains 18 residues. The V gene lost 3 bases and the J gene lost 1 base, with 20 bases spanning the gap. CDR1 and CDR2 from the germline V gene are LNHDA and SQIVND (reference sequence). CDR3 nucleotide sequence: TGTGCCAGTAGTATGTGGGACAAATCTTTCGGGGGCACAGATACGCAGTATTTT. It translates to CASSMWDKSFGGTDTQYF. Together with reference TRBV19 and TRBJ2-3, the CDR3 gives the full variable domain: DGGITQSPKYLFRKEGQNVTLSCEQNLNHDAMYWYRQDPGQGLRLIYYSQIVNDFQKGDIAEGYSVSREKKESFPLTVTSAQKNPTAFYLCASSMWDKSFGGTDTQYFGPGTRLTVL.

The chain recombines TRBV15 with TRBJ2-7; 12 positions agree with TRBD2. The CDR3 totals 14 residues. V dropped 3 bases and J dropped 6; count of bases not matched to a gene: 3. Germline CDR1 is LNHNV and CDR2 is YYDKDF (reference sequence). CDR3 amino acids: CATSRTSGSSEQYF. CDR3 DNA sequence: TGTGCCACCAGCAGGACTAGCGGGAGCAGCGAGCAGTACTTC.

The chain employs TRBV28 and TRBJ2-7; TRBD1 matches at 7 bases. Trimming took 2 bases from V and 9 from J; bases not matched to a gene: 7. Germline V gene sequence: CDR1 MDHEN, CDR2 SYDVKM. CDR3 length: 13 amino acids. CDR3 amino acids: CASSLRTGVWQYF. The CDR3, as DNA: TGTGCCAGCAGTTTACGGACAGGAGTATGGCAGTACTTC.

This clone was detected a few times. A much more abundant neighbour one base away suggests this may be a read error. The V and J genes are TRBV28 and TRBJ1-2; 7 positions agree with TRBD1. Germline trimming cut 3 bases from V and 3 bases from J; bases unmatched to any gene: 1. Germline V gene sequence: CDR1 MDHEN, CDR2 SYDVKM. The CDR3 is made up of 13 amino acids. CDR3 nucleotides: TGTGCCAGCAGTTTGGGGACAGACTATGGCTACACCTTC. It encodes CASSLGTDYGYTF.